These 25 T cell receptor beta chains came from one sample sequenced in a study of T cell repertoires in cytomegalovirus infection. TCRdb recomputed calls from the reads with MiXCR, one row per CDR3 protein. The table shows approximately 1,000,000 distinct CDR3 sequences, with more than 25% occurring only once. No antigen has been identified for these receptors. This specimen consisted of cultured CD8+ T cells from PBMCs, obtained from culture after CMV antigen stimulation. The receptors were sampled from a human donor in good health (CMV status not recorded). Some clones in this sample may be carry-over from other donors' samples.

The gene calls are TRBV27 and TRBJ1-3; possible D gene TRBD1, 5 bases. Between the trimmed V and J ends, which lost 6 bases and 7 bases, there was a span of 13 bases. Per germline, CDR1 MNHEY and CDR2 SMNVEV (reference sequence). The length of the CDR3 is 13 residues. The CDR3, as DNA: TGTGCCAGCAGCCCCGACGGGGCGAACACCATATATTTT. Protein: CASSPDGANTIYF.

The CDR3 protein is CASSAPTSGPTQYF. As DNA, the CDR3 is TGTGCCAGCAGCGCCCCGACTAGCGGACCGACGCAGTATTTT. V usage is TRBV9 and J usage is TRBJ2-3; 9 bases match TRBD2. The CDR3 sequence is 14 residues long. V gave up 3 bases and J gave up 9 bases; unmatched junction bases: 8. Germline V gives CDR1 SGDLS, CDR2 YYNGEE.

The chain links TRBV7-8 to TRBJ2-7, with 8 bases fitting TRBD1. The germline CDR1 and CDR2 sequences are SGHVS and FQNEAQ. Losses at the gene ends were 5 bases for V and 6 bases for J; bases not matched to a gene: 6. This CDR3 contains 13 residues. CDR3 DNA sequence: TGTGCCAGCAGCCAAGACAGGGGCTCCGAGCAGTACGTC. This codes for CASSQDRGSEQYV.

The chain joins TRBV6-5 to TRBJ2-1; D unresolved. V was trimmed by 2 bases and J by 2 bases, leaving 16 bases between them. Germline loops: CDR1 MNHEY, CDR2 SVGAGI. The CDR3 has 17 amino acids. CDR3 loop: CASSYQPDHPPYNEQFF. For the CDR3, the DNA is TGTGCCAGCAGTTACCAACCGGACCATCCCCCCTACAATGAGCAGTTCTTC.

The chain combines TRBV19 with TRBJ2-1, with D possibly matching TRBD1 (5 bases). Trimming removed 8 bases from V and 8 bases from J, with 13 bases in between. The CDR3 consists of 12 residues. Germline V gene lookup returns CDR1 LNHDA and CDR2 SQIVND (reference sequence). The CDR3 nucleotides are TGTGCCAGTGGGGCCCCGGGCGATGAGCAGTTCTTC. Translation gives CASGAPGDEQFF.

This clonotype occurred a few times. The rearrangement joins TRBV15 to TRBJ1-3; D possibly corresponds to TRBD1 (5 bases). Germline loops: CDR1 LNHNV, CDR2 YYDKDF (reference sequence). The CDR3 is 15 amino acids. V was clipped by 8 bases and J by 1 base, with 15 bases between them. The DNA for the CDR3 is TGTGCCACCGTCCAGGGTCGGGGATCTGGAAACACCATATATTTT. It specifies CATVQGRGSGNTIYF.

The chain uses TRBV7-2 and TRBJ1-5; no clear D. Trimming stripped 2 bases from V and 9 bases from J, with 17 bases between. Per germline, CDR1 SGHTA and CDR2 FQGNSA. The CDR3 contains 15 residues. CDR3 sequence (DNA): TGTGCCAGCAGCTTACGCCCAGGAGATGATCCGCCCCAGCATTTT. Its translation: CASSLRPGDDPPQHF.

This chain connects TRBV11-1 to TRBJ1-6; D gene ambiguous. The CDR3 extends over 16 amino acids. CDR1 and CDR2 (germline): SGHAT, FQDESV (reference sequence). V lost 3 bases and J 4 bases, leaving 13 bases between the germline ends. CDR3 in DNA: TGTGCCAGCAGCTTCGAGACCGGGAATTATAATTCACCCCTCCACTTT. It is translated as CASSFETGNYNSPLHF.

The table lists this clonotype with a few counts. V usage is TRBV20-1 and J usage is TRBJ2-7, with 8 positions matching TRBD1. CDR1 is DFQATT, CDR2 SNEGSKA, per germline (reference sequence). The CDR3 has 15 amino acids. V lost 0 bases, J lost 3 bases, and 7 bases stayed unmatched. The CDR3, as DNA: TGCAGTGCTAGAGATCTTCAGGGGGCGGGCTACGAGCAGTACGTC. It specifies CSARDLQGAGYEQYV.

The sample holds many counts of this clonotype. V and J are TRBV7-6 and TRBJ2-7; no clear D. The germline V and J ends were trimmed by 5 bases and 0 bases, with 11 bases remaining between them. The CDR3 covers 14 residues. Germline-derived CDR1 and CDR2 are SGHVS and FNYEAQ. The CDR3 DNA follows: TGTGCCAGCAGCCGAGACCCATTCTCCTACGAGCAGTACTTC. It specifies CASSRDPFSYEQYF.

The gene calls are TRBV6-5 and TRBJ2-7; D perhaps matches TRBD1 (5 bases). V gave up 5 bases and J gave up 0 bases, with 14 bases separating them. The CDR3 has 15 amino acids. Germline V gene lookup returns CDR1 MNHEY and CDR2 SVGAGI. In DNA, the CDR3 is TGTGCCAGCAGTATAGGCCAGGGAAGCTCCTACGAGCAGTACGTC. Amino acids: CASSIGQGSSYEQYV.

A note on this clonotype: One end of the junction fails to match germline, which may point to a read error. This chain joins TRBV28 and TRBJ1-6; 8 bases line up with TRBD1. This CDR3 has 17 amino acids. The germline V gene has CDR1 MDHEN and CDR2 SYDVKM. In DNA, the CDR3 is TGTGCCAGCAGGTCCCGGGACAGGAGCTCCTATAATACACCCCTCCACTTT. Protein product: CASRSRDRSSYNTPLHF. The variable domain in full, completed from reference TRBV28 and TRBJ1-6, reads DVKVTQSSRYLVKRTGEKVFLECVQDMDHENMFWYRQDPGLGLRLIYFSYDVKMKEKGDIPEGYSVSREKKERFSLILESASTNQTSMYLCASRSRDRSSYNTPLHFGNGTRLTVT.

This clonotype was seen a handful of times. The rearrangement joins TRBV4-1 to TRBJ2-3; the D is unclear. Germline V gene sequence: CDR1 MGHRA, CDR2 YSYEKL. This CDR3 is built from 13 residues. With 4 bases removed from V and 2 bases from J, the gap between germline ends came to 7 bases. CDR3 DNA sequence: TGCGCCAGCAGCCCAATCCCCACAGATACGCAGTATTTT. Translation gives CASSPIPTDTQYF.

On this clonotype itself: A much larger clone sits a single nucleotide away, making a read error possible. This rearrangement joins TRBV12-3 or TRBV12-4 to TRBJ2-6, with D hard to call. The ends were cut back, 6 bases at V and 6 bases at J, with 0 bases in the middle. This CDR3 is built from 10 residues. The CDR3 loop reads CASRANVLTF. In nucleotides, the CDR3 is TGTGCCAGCAGGGCCAACGTCCTGACTTTC.

This clonotype was observed a handful of times. The chain employs TRBV7-9 and TRBJ2-1; either TRBD1 or TRBD2 may fit D (5 bases each). CDR3 length: 15 amino acids. Germline V CDR1 and CDR2: SEHNR, FQNEAQ (reference sequence). Between the trimmed V and J ends, which lost 0 bases and 10 bases, there was a span of 16 bases. CDR3 region: CASSLAGDPDREQFF. The CDR3 DNA reads as TGTGCCAGCAGCTTAGCGGGGGACCCCGATCGAGAGCAGTTCTTC.

This clonotype has only a few counts. J is TRBJ2-1 and V is TRBV20-1, with 10 bases matching TRBD2. Germline CDR1 and CDR2: DFQATT and SNEGSKA (reference sequence). The CDR3 has 17 amino acids. Trimming cost V 0 bases and J 9 bases; bases outside gene matches: 14. CDR3 bases: TGCAGTGCTAGAGATCGCATACTAGCGGGGCTGAGAGGTGAGCAGTTCTTC. Amino acids: CSARDRILAGLRGEQFF.

The chain employs TRBV20-1 and TRBJ2-1, with 8 nucleotides matching TRBD2. The CDR3 is 16 amino acids. CDR1 is DFQATT and CDR2 is SNEGSKA in the germline V gene (reference sequence). J was trimmed by 6 bases and V by 0 bases; bases with no gene match: 10. For the CDR3, the DNA is TGCAGTGCTAGAGATCAGTTTCGGGGGGGGGCCAATGAGCAGTTCTTC. It yields the protein CSARDQFRGGANEQFF.

This clonotype came up many times. This chain joins TRBV7-2 and TRBJ2-7; 12 bases are shared with TRBD2. The J segment lost 0 bases and the V segment lost 4 bases, leaving 16 bases of the junction unmatched. The CDR3 runs 20 residues. Germline V CDR1 and CDR2: SGHTA, FQGNSA. The CDR3 nucleotides read TGTGCCAGCAGCTCATCGGCACTTTCTAGCGGGGGGGGGTCCTCCTACGAGCAGTACTTC. It yields the protein CASSSSALSSGGGSSYEQYF.

Only a few counts were recorded for this clonotype. The genes are TRBV6-1 and TRBJ2-1; D is uncertain. The germline V and J ends were trimmed by 1 base and 0 bases, with 10 bases remaining between them. Germline-derived CDR1 and CDR2 are MNHNS and SASEGT. The CDR3 contains 16 residues. The CDR3 loop is CASSEEENSSYNEQFF. DNA for the CDR3: TGTGCCAGCAGTGAAGAAGAGAATAGCTCCTACAATGAGCAGTTCTTC.

In this sample, this clonotype turned up many times. The J gene is TRBJ1-1, the V gene TRBV7-6; weak D call: TRBD1 (6 bases). The germline gives CDR1 SGHVS, CDR2 FNYEAQ. V lost 0 bases and J lost 8, with 13 bases in between. The CDR3 spans 14 residues. The CDR3 DNA sequence: TGTGCCAGCAGCTTAGCGGAGACAAGGGGGGAAGCTTTCTTT. The encoded protein is CASSLAETRGEAFF.

The chain joins TRBV3-1 to TRBJ1-1; D possibly corresponds to TRBD1 (5 bases). Trimming stripped 6 bases from V and 1 base from J, with 12 bases between. CDR1 LGHDT and CDR2 YNNKEL come from the germline V gene (reference sequence). The CDR3 length is 14 residues. Here the CDR3 DNA reads TGTGCCAGCAGTTACCTACAGGAGAACACTGAAGCTTTCTTT. Translated, it gives CASSYLQENTEAFF.

This chain joins TRBV7-8 and TRBJ1-1; no firm D call. Germline CDR1 is SGHVS and CDR2 is FQNEAQ. The V gene lost 4 bases and the J gene lost 4 bases, with 13 bases spanning the gap. The CDR3 is 14 residues long. The CDR3 region is CASSSNGVGTEAFF. CDR3 DNA sequence: TGTGCCAGCAGCTCCAACGGGGTGGGCACTGAAGCTTTCTTT.

This clonotype was observed a few times. The chain couples TRBV7-9 to TRBJ2-3; the match to TRBD1 covers 8 bases. The CDR3 extends over 16 amino acids. Germline CDR1 is SEHNR and CDR2 is FQNEAQ (reference sequence). V lost 1 base, J lost 2 bases, and 5 bases stayed unmatched. CDR3 loop: CASSLVKTGATDTQYF. CDR3 bases: TGTGCCAGCAGCTTAGTTAAGACAGGGGCCACAGATACGCAGTATTTT.

The sample holds many counts of this clonotype. The chain uses TRBV6-2 or TRBV6-3 and TRBJ2-3; D ambiguous. The CDR3 is made up of 14 amino acids. Looked up from germline, CDR1 is MNHEY and CDR2 is SVGEGT. V was shortened by 5 bases and J by 2 bases, with 11 bases between the two germline ends. CDR3 coding DNA: TGTGCCAGCAGTGACAATCGGATCACAGATACGCAGTATTTT. It is translated as CASSDNRITDTQYF.

This chain connects TRBV20-1 to TRBJ2-5, with 10 bases identical to TRBD1. This CDR3 is 17 amino acids long. V shed 3 bases and J 7 bases; nucleotides not matched to a gene: 17. Germline V CDR1 and CDR2: DFQATT, SNEGSKA (reference sequence). The CDR3 coding sequence is TGCAGTGCTAGTCGACCTGCCGGGACAGGGGAGCGAGGGACCCAGTACTTC. Protein: CSASRPAGTGERGTQYF.